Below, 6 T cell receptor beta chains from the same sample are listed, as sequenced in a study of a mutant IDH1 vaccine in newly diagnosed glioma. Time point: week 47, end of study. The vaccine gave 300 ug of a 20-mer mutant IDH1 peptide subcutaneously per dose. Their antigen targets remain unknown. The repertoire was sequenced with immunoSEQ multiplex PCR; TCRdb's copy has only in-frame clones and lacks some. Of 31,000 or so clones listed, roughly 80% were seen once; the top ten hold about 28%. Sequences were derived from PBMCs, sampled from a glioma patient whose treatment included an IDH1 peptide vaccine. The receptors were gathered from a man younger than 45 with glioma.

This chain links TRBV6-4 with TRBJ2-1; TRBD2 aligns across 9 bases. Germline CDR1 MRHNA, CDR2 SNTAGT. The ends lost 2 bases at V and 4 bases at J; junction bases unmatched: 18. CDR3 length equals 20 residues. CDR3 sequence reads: CASSDPRRAPSGANYNEQFF. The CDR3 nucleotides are TGTGCCAGCAGTGACCCTCGACGAGCGCCTAGCGGGGCCAATTACAATGAGCAGTTCTTC.

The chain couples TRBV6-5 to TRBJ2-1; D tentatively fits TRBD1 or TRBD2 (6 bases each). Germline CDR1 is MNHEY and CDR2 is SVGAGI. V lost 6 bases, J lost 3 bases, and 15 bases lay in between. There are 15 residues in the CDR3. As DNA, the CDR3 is TGTGCCAGCAGACCTCGGGGGACATTCTACAATGAGCAGTTCTTC. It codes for CASRPRGTFYNEQFF.

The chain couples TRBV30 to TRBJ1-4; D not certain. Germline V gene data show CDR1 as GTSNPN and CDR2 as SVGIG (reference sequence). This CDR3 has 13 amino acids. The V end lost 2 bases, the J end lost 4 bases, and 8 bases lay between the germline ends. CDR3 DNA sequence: TGTGCCTGGAGTTGGCAGGTTAATGAAAAACTGTTTTTT. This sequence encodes CAWSWQVNEKLFF.

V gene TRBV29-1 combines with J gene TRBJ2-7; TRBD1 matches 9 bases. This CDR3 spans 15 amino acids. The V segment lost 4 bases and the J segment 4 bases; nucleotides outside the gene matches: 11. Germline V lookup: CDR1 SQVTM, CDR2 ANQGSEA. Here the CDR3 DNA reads TGCAGCGTTGCCCCGGGACAGGGCCTGTCTTACGAGCAGTACTTC. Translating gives CSVAPGQGLSYEQYF.

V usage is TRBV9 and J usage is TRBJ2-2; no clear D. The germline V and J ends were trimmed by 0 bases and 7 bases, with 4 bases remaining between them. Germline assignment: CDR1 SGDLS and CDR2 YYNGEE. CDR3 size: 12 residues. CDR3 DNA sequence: TGTGCCAGCAGCGTAGCGGTCGGGGAGCTGTTTTTT. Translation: CASSVAVGELFF.

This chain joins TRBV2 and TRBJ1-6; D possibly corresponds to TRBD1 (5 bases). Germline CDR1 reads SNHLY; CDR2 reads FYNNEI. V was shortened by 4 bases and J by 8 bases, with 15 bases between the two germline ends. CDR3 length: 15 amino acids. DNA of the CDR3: TGTGCCAGCAGTGGTTGGGGGGGGTCGGATTCACCCCTCCACTTT. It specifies CASSGWGGSDSPLHF.